The 5 T cell receptor beta chains listed next were all sequenced from one sample in a study of shared clonotypes between healthy human individuals. Generated by immunoSEQ multiplex PCR, the TCRdb table keeps only in-frame clones and is missing some. This table has about 1.5 million clones, 98% appearing once. Material: naive CD4+ T cells sorted from blood. Sample subset: CD45RA+ positively selected. The receptor set was obtained from a young man in good health.

The chain links TRBV10-3 to TRBJ2-1; 9 nucleotides agree with TRBD2. V trimming: 3 bases; J trimming: 12 bases; junction bases outside the gene matches: 15. Germline V gives CDR1 ENHRY, CDR2 SYGVKD. CDR3 size: 16 residues. The CDR3 region is CAISDYQREDAFRQFF. CDR3 DNA sequence: TGTGCCATCAGTGATTATCAGCGGGAGGACGCTTTTCGGCAGTTCTTC.

This sequence joins TRBV20-1 and TRBJ2-4; D is undetermined. Trimming pared 7 bases from V and 5 bases from J, leaving 9 bases between. Germline lookup yields CDR1 DFQATT and CDR2 SNEGSKA (reference sequence). This CDR3 is built from 11 residues. The CDR3: CSVLLENIQYF. The CDR3 coding sequence is TGCAGTGTTCTCTTAGAAAACATTCAGTACTTC.

This clone was picked up one time. This sequence joins TRBV4-1 and TRBJ2-3; TRBD2 matches 11 bases. Germline V gene data show CDR1 as MGHRA and CDR2 as YSYEKL. Trimming at V came to 4 bases and at J to 10 bases, leaving 4 bases not matched to a gene. CDR3 length: 13 residues. The CDR3 protein is CASSRLGLAAQYF. The DNA of the CDR3 is TGCGCCAGCAGCCGATTGGGACTAGCGGCGCAGTATTTT.

This chain connects TRBV5-1 to TRBJ2-7; TRBD2 matches 12 bases. The V segment lost 0 bases and the J segment 6 bases; nucleotides outside the gene matches: 7. This CDR3 contains 16 residues. Germline V lookup: CDR1 SGHRS, CDR2 YFSETQ. CDR3 nucleotide sequence: TGCGCCAGCAGCTTGGGACTAGCGGGAGATTCTCCCGAGCAGTACTTC. This gives the protein CASSLGLAGDSPEQYF.

V usage is TRBV5-1 and J usage is TRBJ2-5; D tentatively reads TRBD1 or TRBD2 (5 bases each). Germline V gene lookup returns CDR1 SGHRS and CDR2 YFSETQ. V was trimmed by 0 bases and J by 5 bases, leaving 14 bases between them. This CDR3 comprises 15 residues. The CDR3 DNA is TGCGCCAGCAGCTTGGGTGTGGGGGTAGGTGAGACCCAGTACTTC. Translation gives CASSLGVGVGETQYF.